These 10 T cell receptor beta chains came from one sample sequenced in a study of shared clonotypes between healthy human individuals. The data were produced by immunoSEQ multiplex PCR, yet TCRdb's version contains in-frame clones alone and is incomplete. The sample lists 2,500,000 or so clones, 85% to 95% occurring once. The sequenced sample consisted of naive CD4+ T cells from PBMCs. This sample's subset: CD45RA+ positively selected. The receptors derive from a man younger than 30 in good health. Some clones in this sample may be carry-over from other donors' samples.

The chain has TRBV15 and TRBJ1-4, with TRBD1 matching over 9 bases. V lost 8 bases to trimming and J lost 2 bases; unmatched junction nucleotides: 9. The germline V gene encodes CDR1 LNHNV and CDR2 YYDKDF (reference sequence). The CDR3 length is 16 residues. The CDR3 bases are TGTGCCACCGAAACCCCCGGACAGGGGACTAATGAAAAACTGTTTTTT. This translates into CATETPGQGTNEKLFF. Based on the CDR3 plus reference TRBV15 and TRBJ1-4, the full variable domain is DAMVIQNPRYQVTQFGKPVTLSCSQTLNHNVMYWYQQKSSQAPKLLFHYYDKDFNNEADTPDNFQSRRPNTSFCFLDIRSPGLGDTAMYLCATETPGQGTNEKLFFGSGTQLSVL.

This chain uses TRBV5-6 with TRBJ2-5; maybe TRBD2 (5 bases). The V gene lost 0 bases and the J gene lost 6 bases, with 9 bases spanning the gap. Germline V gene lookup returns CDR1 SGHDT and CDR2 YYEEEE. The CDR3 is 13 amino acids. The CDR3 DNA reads TGTGCCAGCAGCTTGGAGTCGGGAAAGACCCAGTACTTC. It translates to CASSLESGKTQYF.

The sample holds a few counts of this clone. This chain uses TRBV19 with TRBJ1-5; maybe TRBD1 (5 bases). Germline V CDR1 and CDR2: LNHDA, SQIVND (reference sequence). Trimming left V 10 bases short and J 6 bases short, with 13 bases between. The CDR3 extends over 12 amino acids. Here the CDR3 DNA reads TGTGCCAAGGGTGGGGGATTTCAGCCCCAGCATTTT. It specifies CAKGGGFQPQHF. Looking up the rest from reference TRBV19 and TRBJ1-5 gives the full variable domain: DGGITQSPKYLFRKEGQNVTLSCEQNLNHDAMYWYRQDPGQGLRLIYYSQIVNDFQKGDIAEGYSVSREKKESFPLTVTSAQKNPTAFYLCAKGGGFQPQHFGDGTRLSIL.

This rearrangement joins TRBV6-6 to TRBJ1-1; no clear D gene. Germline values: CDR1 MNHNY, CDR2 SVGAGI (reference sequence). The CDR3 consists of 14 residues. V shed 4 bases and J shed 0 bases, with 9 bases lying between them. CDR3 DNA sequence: TGTGCCAGCAGTTCTCCCCACATGAACACTGAAGCTTTCTTT. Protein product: CASSSPHMNTEAFF.

The CDR3 region is CASGRRTRGYQPQHF. In DNA form, the CDR3 reads TGTGCCAGCGGCCGAAGAACCCGGGGCTATCAGCCCCAGCATTTT. The chain uses TRBV28 and TRBJ1-5; tentatively, D is TRBD1 (5 bases). Germline loops: CDR1 MDHEN, CDR2 SYDVKM. The germline V and J ends were trimmed by 8 bases and 5 bases, with 19 bases remaining between them. The CDR3 extends over 15 amino acids.

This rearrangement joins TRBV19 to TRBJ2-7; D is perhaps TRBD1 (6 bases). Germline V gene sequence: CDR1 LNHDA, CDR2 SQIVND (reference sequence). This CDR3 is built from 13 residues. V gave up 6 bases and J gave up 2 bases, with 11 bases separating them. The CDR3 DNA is TGTGCCAGTAGACACGGACAGACCTACGAGCAGTACTTC. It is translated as CASRHGQTYEQYF.

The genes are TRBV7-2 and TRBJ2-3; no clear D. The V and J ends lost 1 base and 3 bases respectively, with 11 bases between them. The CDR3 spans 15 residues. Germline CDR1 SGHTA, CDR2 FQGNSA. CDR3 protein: CASSLVGQRTDTQYF. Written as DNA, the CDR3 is TGTGCCAGCAGCTTAGTAGGGCAGAGGACAGATACGCAGTATTTT.

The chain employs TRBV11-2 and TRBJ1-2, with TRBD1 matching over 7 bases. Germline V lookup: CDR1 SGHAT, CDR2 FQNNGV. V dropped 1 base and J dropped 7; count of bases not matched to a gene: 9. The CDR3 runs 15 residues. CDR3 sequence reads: CASSLVLQGYVGYTF. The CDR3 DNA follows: TGTGCCAGCAGCTTAGTACTACAGGGGTACGTTGGCTACACCTTC.

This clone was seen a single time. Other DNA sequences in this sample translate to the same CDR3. The CDR3 DNA sequence: TGTGCCAGCAGTCGGGGTTTGGGCACAGATACGCAGTATTTT. Its protein is CASSRGLGTDTQYF. V gene TRBV7-2 combines with J gene TRBJ2-3; tentative D call: TRBD2 (5 bases). The CDR3 runs to 14 residues. Germline V gene sequence: CDR1 SGHTA, CDR2 FQGNSA. Trimming took off 6 bases at V and 1 base at J, with 11 bases between the two ends.

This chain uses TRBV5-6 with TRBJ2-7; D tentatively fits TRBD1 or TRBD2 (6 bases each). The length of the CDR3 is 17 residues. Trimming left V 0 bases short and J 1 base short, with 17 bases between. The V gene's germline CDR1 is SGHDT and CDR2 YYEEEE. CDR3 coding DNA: TGTGCCAGCAGCTTGGGTGTACGGGGGCATCGATCCTACGAGCAGTACTTC. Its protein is CASSLGVRGHRSYEQYF.